Following are 8 T cell receptor beta chains from one sample sequenced in a study of T cell responses to AZD1222 COVID-19 vaccine. Repertoires were generated with immunoSEQ multiplex PCR, while TCRdb's copy carries only in-frame clones and drops some. There are some 190,000 clones in the sample; 88% occur only once, and approximately 8% lies in the top ten. The input for sequencing was peripheral blood, taken on day 0 of AZD1222 vaccination. The receptors derive from an adult in good health.

The V gene is TRBV5-4, the J gene TRBJ2-5; D perhaps matches TRBD2 (5 bases). The CDR3 is 15 amino acids. The V and J ends lost 4 bases and 1 base respectively, with 14 bases between them. Germline assignment: CDR1 SGHNT and CDR2 YYREEE (reference sequence). Here the CDR3 reads CASSQTPGSQETQYF. The CDR3 bases are TGTGCCAGCAGCCAAACGCCGGGATCCCAAGAGACCCAGTACTTC.

The CDR3 protein is CASSYSLGVGPQYF. The CDR3 DNA is TGTGCCAGCAGTTACTCGTTGGGGGTAGGGCCCCAGTACTTC. The gene calls are TRBV6-5 and TRBJ2-5; perhaps D is TRBD1 or TRBD2 (5 bases each). The V end lost 0 bases, the J end lost 9 bases, and 14 bases lay between the germline ends. The CDR3 spans 14 residues. The germline V gene encodes CDR1 MNHEY and CDR2 SVGAGI.

CDR3 protein: CASSRQGAAYEQYF. CDR3 nucleotide sequence: TGTGCCAGTTCGCGACAGGGAGCGGCCTACGAGCAGTACTTC. V is TRBV19 and J is TRBJ2-7; 7 bases are shared with TRBD1. J lost 2 bases, V lost 8 bases, and 9 bases had no gene match. In germline, CDR1 is LNHDA, CDR2 SQIVND (reference sequence). The CDR3 runs to 14 residues.

The gene calls are TRBV11-2 and TRBJ2-1; possibly TRBD2 for D (7 bases). The CDR3 totals 15 residues. Germline V gene lookup returns CDR1 SGHAT and CDR2 FQNNGV. Deletions cut 1 base from V and 4 bases from J, with 11 bases between. The CDR3 sequence is CASSLAGGFYNEQFF. The CDR3 DNA reads TGTGCCAGCAGCTTAGCGGGGGGCTTTTACAATGAGCAGTTCTTC.

V gene TRBV6-4 combines with J gene TRBJ1-2; unclear D gene. This CDR3 has 16 residues. Trimming stripped 0 bases from V and 5 bases from J, with 16 bases between. The germline gives CDR1 MRHNA, CDR2 SNTAGT. The CDR3 DNA is TGTGCCAGCAGTGACTCGTCCCGCAGGCCCCCTTATGGCTACACCTTC. Its translation: CASSDSSRRPPYGYTF.

The genes are TRBV7-9 and TRBJ2-1; no clear D. Deletions cut 5 bases from V and 6 bases from J, with 11 bases between. Germline lookup yields CDR1 SEHNR and CDR2 FQNEAQ (reference sequence). The CDR3 is 13 residues long. CDR3 DNA: TGTGCCAGCAGCGTCGTGGGTTCCAATGAGCAGTTCTTC. This sequence encodes CASSVVGSNEQFF.

The chain combines TRBV9 with TRBJ2-7; 8 bases line up with TRBD1. Losses at the gene ends were 0 bases for V and 4 bases for J; bases not matched to a gene: 6. There are 15 residues in the CDR3. The germline V gene encodes CDR1 SGDLS and CDR2 YYNGEE. The CDR3 spells CASSVGADRVYEQYF. CDR3 sequence (DNA): TGTGCCAGCAGCGTAGGTGCGGACAGGGTATACGAGCAGTACTTC.

The chain employs TRBV5-1 and TRBJ2-3, with 8 bases that match TRBD2. Germline CDR1 is SGHRS and CDR2 is YFSETQ. The CDR3 runs to 15 residues. The V segment lost 0 bases and the J segment 4 bases; nucleotides outside the gene matches: 4. The CDR3 is CASSLGGGGSDTQYF. The CDR3 nucleotides are TGCGCCAGCAGCTTGGGCGGCGGGGGGTCAGATACGCAGTATTTT.